This T cell receptor beta chain stems from a study of a mutant IDH1 vaccine in newly diagnosed glioma. Across the study: Eight vaccinations reached patients in weeks 1, 3, 5, 7, 11, 15, 19 and 23. Vaccination was launched 4-6 weeks after radiotherapy alone, or with temozolomide cycles. Every participant had undergone radiotherapy, temozolomide, or both before, and most underwent both.

This CDR3 is built from 16 residues. Trimming cost V 0 bases and J 5 bases, with 17 bases left between them. Germline V gene lookup returns CDR1 SGHDT and CDR2 YYEEEE. TCRdb's copy holds only in-frame clones and misses some; the assay was immunoSEQ multiplex PCR. This repertoire shows some 80,000 clones, around 85% found once; its top ten account for over 0.6%. The time point is: week 23, last vaccination. A 20-mer mutant IDH1 peptide at 300 ug was injected subcutaneously with topical imiquimod. On this clone: Its antigen is as yet unknown.

Study-level findings and limits: Pseudoprogression apparently tracked independently of changes in top peripheral T cell clonotypes.

This receptor was obtained from a woman aged 45-59 years with glioma. Specimen: PBMCs, collected from a glioma patient whose treatment included an IDH1 peptide vaccine. The rearrangement uses TRBV5-6 and TRBJ2-5, with D possibly matching TRBD2 (5 bases). CDR3 in DNA: TGTGCCAGCAGCTTGGTTTATTCGGGGTTCGAGGAGACCCAGTACTTC. Translation gives CASSLVYSGFEETQYF.